One and the same sample provided the 30 T cell receptor beta chains below, sequenced in a study of cytomegalovirus exposure and HLA in healthy donors. The PCR used 60 Vbeta and 13 Jbeta primers. Sequenced by immunoSEQ multiplex PCR; TCRdb stores in-frame clones only, minus some. The top ten clones hold 4.7% of a sample with some 170,000 clones, about 75% of them seen once. The sequenced material came from PBMCs. These TCRs come from a young man in good health and CMV-seropositive.

The table lists this clone with a few counts. J is TRBJ2-1 and V is TRBV5-1; D possibly corresponds to TRBD2 (6 bases). The CDR3 is 12 residues long. Between the trimmed V and J ends, which lost 4 bases and 7 bases, there was a span of 9 bases. Germline V CDR1 and CDR2: SGHRS, YFSETQ. CDR3 DNA sequence: TGCGCCAGCAGCGACAGCGGGAATGAGCAGTTCTTC. This translates into CASSDSGNEQFF.

The chain employs TRBV5-1 and TRBJ2-5; TRBD1 matches at 7 bases. Per the germline V gene, CDR1 is SGHRS and CDR2 is YFSETQ. The CDR3 has 14 residues. The junction had 2 bases not matched to a gene; V was cut back by 3 bases and J by 0 bases. The CDR3 DNA sequence: TGCGCCAGCAGCTCAGGACAGGACCAAGAGACCCAGTACTTC. Amino acids: CASSSGQDQETQYF.

This clone was detected only a few times. The chain recombines TRBV25-1 with TRBJ1-2, with D perhaps matching TRBD1 (5 bases). Trimming removed 3 bases from V and 6 bases from J, with 14 bases in between. The CDR3 is 14 residues long. Germline CDR1 is MGHDK and CDR2 is SYGVNS. CDR3 sequence (DNA): TGTGCCAGCAGTGACCTCCGGGACTTGAATGGCTACACCTTC. It specifies CASSDLRDLNGYTF.

The rearrangement links TRBV25-1 to TRBJ1-1; D unresolved. Germline CDR1 and CDR2: MGHDK and SYGVNS. Trimming removed 6 bases at V and 4 bases at J, with 6 bases between. This CDR3 contains 11 residues. This chain's CDR3 is CASRSSTEAFF. CDR3 sequence (DNA): TGTGCCAGCAGATCTAGCACTGAAGCTTTCTTT.

The V call is TRBV7-8, the J call TRBJ2-5; 7 bases map to TRBD2. The V segment lost 10 bases and the J segment 5 bases; nucleotides outside the gene matches: 1. This CDR3 comprises 10 residues. Looked up from germline, CDR1 is SGHVS and CDR2 is FQNEAQ. The CDR3 DNA sequence: TGTGCCACCGGGGGGGAGACCCAGTACTTC. This sequence encodes CATGGETQYF.

The V and J genes are TRBV6-6 and TRBJ1-6; tentatively, D is TRBD1 (5 bases). The ends were cut back, 2 bases at V and 5 bases at J, with 10 bases in the middle. Germline CDR1 MNHNY, CDR2 SVGAGI (reference sequence). This CDR3 region has 15 residues. CDR3 in DNA: TGTGCCAGCAGTTACCCCGGACATAATAATTCACCCCTCCACTTT. As protein: CASSYPGHNNSPLHF.

The CDR3 loop is CAGYRGNEQFF. The CDR3 DNA is TGTGCCGGATACAGGGGCAATGAGCAGTTCTTC. The chain links TRBV30 to TRBJ2-1; 7 bases are a match to TRBD1. V was clipped by 8 bases and J by 6 bases; unmatched bases: 4. CDR1 and CDR2 from the germline V gene are GTSNPN and SVGIG (reference sequence). This CDR3 is built from 11 residues.

The rearrangement uses TRBV28 and TRBJ1-2; possible D gene TRBD1, 6 bases. The CDR3 covers 15 residues. Germline V gene sequence: CDR1 MDHEN, CDR2 SYDVKM. The V and J ends lost 5 bases and 7 bases respectively, with 20 bases between them. The CDR3 region has the DNA TGTGCCAGCAGTAGAACAGGGTGGGGTAGCGTTGGCTACACCTTC. It translates to CASSRTGWGSVGYTF.

This clone was observed a handful of times. The DNA for the CDR3 is TGCGCCAGCAGCTCGGGACAGGGAGGTAGTGAGCAGTTCTTC. It translates to CASSSGQGGSEQFF. The gene calls are TRBV5-1 and TRBJ2-1; the match to TRBD1 covers 9 bases. From germline, CDR1 is SGHRS and CDR2 YFSETQ. The ends lost 3 bases at V and 9 bases at J; junction bases unmatched: 7. The CDR3 covers 14 residues.

The chain carries TRBV19 and TRBJ2-5; D might be TRBD1 (6 bases). Between the trimmed V and J ends, which lost 4 bases and 0 bases, there was a span of 9 bases. CDR3 length equals 14 residues. Germline values: CDR1 LNHDA, CDR2 SQIVND (reference sequence). The CDR3 DNA reads as TGTGCCAGTAGTACCGGACAGAACCAAGAGACCCAGTACTTC. Translating it yields CASSTGQNQETQYF.

The rearrangement uses TRBV5-1 and TRBJ2-6; 7 bases map to TRBD1. Germline CDR1 and CDR2: SGHRS and YFSETQ. CDR3 length equals 17 residues. Trimming removed 4 bases from V and 0 bases from J; junction bases left unmatched: 7. In DNA form, the CDR3 reads TGCGCCAGCAGCCTCGGGACAGCGACCTCTGGGGCCAACGTCCTGACTTTC. Its translation: CASSLGTATSGANVLTF.

This rearrangement joins TRBV7-2 to TRBJ1-2; 8 bases fit TRBD1. The CDR3 sequence is 15 residues long. V shed 0 bases, J shed 6 bases, and the junction held 6 bases outside the gene matches. CDR1 SGHTA and CDR2 FQGNSA come from the germline V gene. The CDR3 DNA reads TGTGCCAGCAGCTTAGCCCGGACAGGGAGGGATGGCTACACCTTC. This sequence encodes CASSLARTGRDGYTF. The entire variable domain, with the rest obtained from reference TRBV7-2 and TRBJ1-2, is as follows: GAGVSQSPSNKVTEKGKDVELRCDPISGHTALYWYRQSLGQGLEFLIYFQGNSAPDKSGLPSDRFSAERTGGSVSTLTIQRTQQEDSAVYLCASSLARTGRDGYTFGSGTRLTVV.

The V and J genes are TRBV7-6 and TRBJ1-1; TRBD1 is a possible D gene (5 bases). The CDR3 extends over 16 amino acids. The V end lost 8 bases, the J end lost 1 base, and 20 bases lay between the germline ends. Germline values: CDR1 SGHVS, CDR2 FNYEAQ. The CDR3 loop is CASWGGVLISNTEAFF. CDR3 sequence (DNA): TGTGCCAGCTGGGGGGGTGTCCTGATTTCGAACACTGAAGCTTTCTTT. Full variable domain (rest looked up from reference TRBV7-6 and TRBJ1-1): GAGVSQSPRYKVTKRGQDVALRCDPISGHVSLYWYRQALGQGPEFLTYFNYEAQQDKSGLPNDRFSAERPEGSISTLTIQRTEQRDSAMYRCASWGGVLISNTEAFFGQGTRLTVV.

This clone was seen once. The chain is built from TRBV10-1 and TRBJ1-1; possible D gene TRBD1, 5 bases. Germline V gene data show CDR1 as WNHNN and CDR2 as SYGVQD (reference sequence). Trimming stripped 6 bases from V and 2 bases from J, with 13 bases between. CDR3 length: 14 residues. The CDR3 DNA reads TGCGCCAGCAGGGCAGGGTCTTCTAACACTGAAGCTTTCTTT. It specifies CASRAGSSNTEAFF.

This clone was seen just once. This rearrangement joins TRBV5-4 to TRBJ2-5; the D gene is possibly TRBD1 (5 bases). Germline-derived CDR1 and CDR2 are SGHNT and YYREEE (reference sequence). Trimming removed 0 bases at V and 2 bases at J, with 8 bases between. The CDR3 totals 14 residues. CDR3 loop: CASSLARQQETQYF. The DNA of the CDR3 is TGTGCCAGCAGCTTGGCCCGACAGCAAGAGACCCAGTACTTC.

The chain links TRBV5-8 to TRBJ1-4; D gene unclear. Trimming removed 1 base at V and 4 bases at J, with 11 bases between. The CDR3 consists of 15 residues. Germline V gene lookup returns CDR1 SGHTS and CDR2 YDEGEE. Here the CDR3 reads CASSLSYGFNEKLFF. CDR3 bases: TGTGCCAGCAGCTTGTCATACGGGTTTAATGAAAAACTGTTTTTT.

The rearrangement joins TRBV12-1 to TRBJ1-2; the DNA was not used to check the table's D call, TRBD1. TRBV12-1 is reported as a pseudogene. This CDR3 spans 14 amino acids. The CDR3 here is CASSRGTLNYGYTF. The CDR3 region has the DNA TGTGCCAGCAGCCGAGGGACACTGAACTATGGCTACACCTTC.

The V and J genes are TRBV4-1 and TRBJ2-3; D is undetermined. The length of the CDR3 is 16 residues. Trimming pared 2 bases from V and 3 bases from J, leaving 15 bases between. Germline V gene sequence: CDR1 MGHRA, CDR2 YSYEKL. For the CDR3, the DNA is TGCGCCAGCAGCCAAATTTGGCGGCTAACGACAGATACGCAGTATTTT. As protein: CASSQIWRLTTDTQYF.

The chain couples TRBV30 to TRBJ2-7, with D perhaps matching TRBD1 (5 bases). The CDR3 has 16 residues. Per germline, CDR1 GTSNPN and CDR2 SVGIG (reference sequence). V dropped 6 bases and J dropped 4 bases, with 25 bases sitting between them. The CDR3 DNA reads TGTGCCTGCCTTGACCCAGGGTGCACCGATCCTTACGAGCAGTACGTC. This sequence encodes CACLDPGCTDPYEQYV.

This chain uses TRBV6-5 with TRBJ2-5; D is possibly TRBD2 (6 bases). Germline V CDR1 and CDR2: MNHEY, SVGAGI. V was clipped by 6 bases and J by 1 base, with 12 bases between them. This CDR3 contains 14 residues. The DNA for the CDR3 is TGTGCCAGCAGCCCCGGACTACCCCAAGAGACCCAGTACTTC. This encodes CASSPGLPQETQYF.

This chain links TRBV4-1 with TRBJ1-2; 8 bases are shared with TRBD1. The V segment lost 2 bases and the J segment 4 bases; nucleotides outside the gene matches: 3. Germline-derived CDR1 and CDR2 are MGHRA and YSYEKL. The CDR3 consists of 14 residues. The CDR3 nucleotides are TGCGCCAGCAGCCAACAAACAGGGGGCTATGGCTACACCTTC. Its protein is CASSQQTGGYGYTF.

The rearrangement joins TRBV6-6 to TRBJ2-5, with D possibly matching TRBD2 (6 bases). The CDR3 spans 14 residues. Germline CDR1 MNHNY, CDR2 SVGAGI (reference sequence). Trimming cost V 5 bases and J 2 bases, with 12 bases left between them. CDR3 residues: CASSALEGQETQYF. In nucleotides, the CDR3 is TGTGCCAGCAGTGCACTGGAGGGTCAAGAGACCCAGTACTTC.

The chain links TRBV27 to TRBJ1-2, with D tentatively TRBD1 (6 bases). The CDR3 has 14 residues. In germline, CDR1 is MNHEY, CDR2 SMNVEV (reference sequence). V was trimmed by 5 bases and J by 7 bases, leaving 17 bases between them. In DNA, the CDR3 is TGTGCCAGCAGTCCCTATACCAGGGGCGGTGGCTACACCTTC. Its translation is CASSPYTRGGGYTF.

To note about this clone: The same CDR3 also results from other DNA sequences found in this sample. J is TRBJ1-2 and V is TRBV18, with TRBD1 identical over 10 bases. J lost 2 bases, V lost 0 bases, and 6 bases had no gene match. The CDR3 covers 17 residues. Germline loops: CDR1 KGHSH, CDR2 LQKENI. CDR3 nucleotide sequence: TGTGCCAGCTCACCACCGGGGACAGGGGATGGGAACTATGGCTACACCTTC. It specifies CASSPPGTGDGNYGYTF.

V is TRBV19 and J is TRBJ2-6, with 7 bases lining up with TRBD1. This CDR3 has 18 residues. Germline values: CDR1 LNHDA, CDR2 SQIVND (reference sequence). V lost 8 bases to trimming and J lost 1 base; unmatched junction nucleotides: 14. The CDR3 sequence is CASREPGQKKSGANVLTF. CDR3 DNA sequence: TGTGCCAGTCGTGAGCCGGGACAGAAGAAATCTGGGGCCAACGTCCTGACTTTC. Combining the CDR3 with reference TRBV19 and TRBJ2-6 gives the whole variable domain DGGITQSPKYLFRKEGQNVTLSCEQNLNHDAMYWYRQDPGQGLRLIYYSQIVNDFQKGDIAEGYSVSREKKESFPLTVTSAQKNPTAFYLCASREPGQKKSGANVLTFGAGSRLTVL.

The J gene is TRBJ2-7, the V gene TRBV20-1; D uncertain. V was shortened by 5 bases and J by 3 bases, with 2 bases between the two germline ends. CDR3 size: 9 residues. From germline, CDR1 is DFQATT and CDR2 SNEGSKA (reference sequence). Here the CDR3 DNA reads TGCAGTGCTCACTACGAGCAGTACGTC. Translated, it gives CSAHYEQYV.

On this clone itself: Other DNA sequences within the sample encode an identical CDR3. The chain recombines TRBV7-2 with TRBJ2-5; tentative D call: TRBD1 (5 bases). The CDR3 runs 13 residues. The germline V and J ends were trimmed by 1 base and 7 bases, with 10 bases remaining between them. Germline V gene sequence: CDR1 SGHTA, CDR2 FQGNSA. The CDR3 is CASSLGGAPTQYF. The CDR3 DNA reads as TGTGCCAGCAGCTTAGGTGGGGCCCCGACCCAGTACTTC.

The genes are TRBV2 and TRBJ2-5; D is perhaps TRBD1 (6 bases). The CDR3 length is 17 residues. CDR1 is SNHLY, CDR2 FYNNEI, per germline. Trimming removed 6 bases at V and 2 bases at J, with 22 bases between. The CDR3 is CASRGASRRVRQETQYF. The CDR3 bases are TGTGCCAGCAGGGGGGCTAGCCGCCGGGTCAGGCAAGAGACCCAGTACTTC.

This chain connects TRBV5-1 to TRBJ2-1, with 9 bases that match TRBD2. After removal of 2 bases from V and 7 bases from J, the junction contained 10 bases not matched to a gene. The V gene's germline CDR1 is SGHRS and CDR2 YFSETQ. The CDR3 runs to 16 residues. The CDR3 nucleotides are TGCGCCAGCAGCTTCCCGACTAGCGGAGTCAAGAATGAGCAGTTCTTC. It codes for CASSFPTSGVKNEQFF.

The chain links TRBV6-6 to TRBJ1-2; D unclear. V was clipped by 7 bases and J by 3 bases, with 15 bases between them. In germline, CDR1 is MNHNY, CDR2 SVGAGI (reference sequence). This CDR3 is built from 14 residues. The CDR3 region has the DNA TGTGCCAGCACCCCACGGGGAGAGCACTATGGCTACACCTTC. It is translated as CASTPRGEHYGYTF.